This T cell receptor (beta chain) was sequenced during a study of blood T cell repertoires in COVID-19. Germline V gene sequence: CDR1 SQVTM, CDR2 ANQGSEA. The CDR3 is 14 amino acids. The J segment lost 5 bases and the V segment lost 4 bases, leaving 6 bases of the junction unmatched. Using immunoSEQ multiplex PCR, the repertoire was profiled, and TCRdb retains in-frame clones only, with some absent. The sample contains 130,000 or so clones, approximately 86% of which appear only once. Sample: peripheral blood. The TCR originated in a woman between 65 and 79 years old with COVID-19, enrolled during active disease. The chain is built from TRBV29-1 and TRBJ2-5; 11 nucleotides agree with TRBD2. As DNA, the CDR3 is TGCAGCGTTGGACAGCGGACTAGCGGGGAGACCCAGTACTTC. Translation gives CSVGQRTSGETQYF. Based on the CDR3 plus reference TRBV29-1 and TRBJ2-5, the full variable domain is SAVISQKPSRDICQRGTSLTIQCQVDSQVTMMFWYRQQPGQSLTLIATANQGSEATYESGFVIDKFPISRPNLTFSTLTVSNMSPEDSSIYLCSVGQRTSGETQYFGPGTRLLVL.